This entry lists 6 T cell receptor beta chains sequenced from one sample in a study of CD8 T cells in ankylosing spondylitis. TCRdb recomputed calls from the 5' RACE reads with MiXCR, one row per CDR3 protein. The table has 250,000 to 300,000 distinct CDR3 sequences, over 15% seen once. Material: blood, either unsorted or a sorted T cell fraction (not recorded which). These receptors were taken from a male donor with ankylosing spondylitis or in good health (not recorded which).

This clonotype occurred a few times. The rearrangement joins TRBV2 to TRBJ2-3; TRBD1 agrees at 10 bases. V was clipped by 5 bases and J by 1 base; unmatched bases: 6. The CDR3 has 16 residues. Per the germline V gene, CDR1 is SNHLY and CDR2 is FYNNEI. CDR3 nucleotide sequence: TGTGCCAGCAGTATGGACAGGGGGGCTCGCACAGATACGCAGTATTTT. It yields the protein CASSMDRGARTDTQYF.

The chain has TRBV10-3 and TRBJ1-2; TRBD1 is a possible D gene (5 bases). V was pared by 6 bases and J by 7 bases, with 15 bases between. Per germline, CDR1 ENHRY and CDR2 SYGVKD. There are 13 residues in the CDR3. Here the CDR3 reads CAIRGDLGVGYTF. CDR3 coding DNA: TGTGCCATCAGGGGGGACCTGGGGGTTGGCTACACCTTC.

The chain recombines TRBV29-1 with TRBJ2-3; TRBD1 is a possible D gene (5 bases). In germline, CDR1 is SQVTM, CDR2 ANQGSEA. The CDR3 has 14 residues. V shed 3 bases and J shed 2 bases, with 12 bases lying between them. CDR3 sequence reads: CSVDYQGSTDTQYF. The CDR3 DNA reads as TGCAGCGTTGACTATCAGGGATCCACAGATACGCAGTATTTT.

The chain combines TRBV24-1 with TRBJ1-1, with D possibly being TRBD1 (5 bases). The CDR3 is made up of 13 amino acids. Germline CDR1 reads KGHDR; CDR2 reads SFDVKD. Trimming took off 3 bases at V and 4 bases at J, with 8 bases between the two ends. As DNA, the CDR3 is TGTGCCACCAGTGATCCGGGGCGCACTGAAGCTTTCTTT. Amino acid sequence: CATSDPGRTEAFF.

This chain uses TRBV27 with TRBJ2-1, with D tentatively TRBD1 or TRBD2 (6 bases each). CDR3 size: 15 residues. With 5 bases removed from V and 7 bases from J, the gap between germline ends came to 18 bases. The germline gives CDR1 MNHEY, CDR2 SMNVEV (reference sequence). CDR3 DNA: TGTGCCAGCAGTCGCCAGGGGACTTTTCGAAATGAGCAGTTCTTC. It yields the protein CASSRQGTFRNEQFF.

The chain employs TRBV6-1 and TRBJ2-5; D tentatively reads TRBD1 or TRBD2 (6 bases each). Germline assignment: CDR1 MNHNS and CDR2 SASEGT. This CDR3 comprises 12 residues. V lost 7 bases and J 5 bases, leaving 11 bases between the germline ends. Here the CDR3 reads CASNGGPETQYF. The CDR3 coding sequence is TGTGCCAGCAACGGGGGCCCGGAGACCCAGTACTTC.